Below are 23 T cell receptor beta chains sequenced from a single sample in a study of shared clonotypes between healthy human individuals. The table came from immunoSEQ multiplex PCR; TCRdb's copy has only in-frame clones and leaves some out. The sample lists over 700,000 clones, just under 75% seen once, with over 1.5% in the top ten. The specimen sequenced was memory CD4+ T cells sorted from blood. Subset indicated: CD45RA-negative fraction. Source of these receptors: a woman between 25 and 40 years old in good health.

As to this clone: Other nucleotide sequences from this sample produce the same CDR3. The gene calls are TRBV5-6 and TRBJ1-5; 10 bases line up with TRBD1. CDR3 size: 14 residues. Germline CDR1 is SGHDT and CDR2 is YYEEEE. V gave up 1 base and J gave up 9 bases; unmatched junction bases: 4. The CDR3 DNA is TGTGCCAGCAGCTTGTGGGACAGGGGAAGGCCCCAGCATTTT. This encodes CASSLWDRGRPQHF.

The chain joins TRBV6-5 to TRBJ1-5, with D uncertain. V was trimmed by 5 bases and J by 7 bases, leaving 12 bases between them. The CDR3 length is 13 residues. From germline, CDR1 is MNHEY and CDR2 SVGAGI. The CDR3 loop is CASSPTRLQPQHF. The DNA of the CDR3 is TGTGCCAGCAGTCCTACTCGGTTGCAGCCCCAGCATTTT.

J is TRBJ2-3 and V is TRBV9; 12 bases are shared with TRBD2. The CDR3 extends over 16 amino acids. Unmatched junction bases numbered 5, after V lost 1 base and J lost 5 bases. Per the germline V gene, CDR1 is SGDLS and CDR2 is YYNGEE. CDR3 in amino acids: CASSVILAGGGDTQYF. CDR3 nucleotides: TGTGCCAGCAGCGTAATACTAGCGGGAGGAGGAGATACGCAGTATTTT.

This clone was seen only a few times. Given a far larger clone just one base away, this is likely a sequencing read error. This same CDR3 is encoded by further DNA sequences in the sample. As DNA, the CDR3 is TGTGCCAGCAGTGAAGCTAGCGGGAGACCAGACATTCAGTACTTC. Its protein product is CASSEASGRPDIQYF. V usage is TRBV25-1 and J usage is TRBJ2-4; 10 bases align to TRBD2. V was pared by 2 bases and J by 8 bases, with 6 bases of the junction left unmatched. CDR3 length equals 15 residues. Germline CDR1 MGHDK, CDR2 SYGVNS.

The V call is TRBV25-1, the J call TRBJ2-1; 7 bases are a match to TRBD1. V was pared by 3 bases and J by 8 bases, with 10 bases of the junction left unmatched. From germline, CDR1 is MGHDK and CDR2 SYGVNS. The CDR3 is 15 amino acids. CDR3 nucleotide sequence: TGTGCCAGCAGTGACCCGAAGGGACAGACGGATGAGCAGTTCTTC. This translates into CASSDPKGQTDEQFF.

The rearrangement uses TRBV10-3 and TRBJ2-7; perhaps TRBD2 as D (5 bases). Deletions cut 0 bases from V and 9 bases from J, with 12 bases between. Germline CDR1 is ENHRY and CDR2 is SYGVKD. This CDR3 contains 13 residues. The CDR3: CAISESGPSGQYF. CDR3 bases: TGTGCCATCAGTGAGTCAGGGCCGAGCGGGCAGTACTTC.

CDR3 bases: TGTGCCAGCAGCCCACTCGGGACGGATGAAGCTTTCTTT. Translation gives CASSPLGTDEAFF. The J gene is TRBJ1-1, the V gene TRBV7-9; TRBD1 is a possible D gene (5 bases). The germline gives CDR1 SEHNR, CDR2 FQNEAQ (reference sequence). The CDR3 length is 13 residues. V was shortened by 5 bases and J by 7 bases, with 14 bases between the two germline ends.

This chain uses TRBV2 with TRBJ1-2, with a possible D match to TRBD1 (6 bases). V shed 0 bases and J shed 7 bases, with 12 bases lying between them. Germline values: CDR1 SNHLY, CDR2 FYNNEI. The CDR3 covers 14 residues. In DNA, the CDR3 is TGTGCCAGCAGTGAAGCGCTGGGGGCTCTTGGCTACACCTTC. This sequence encodes CASSEALGALGYTF.

The chain has TRBV5-4 and TRBJ2-1, with D unclear. The CDR3 is made up of 16 amino acids. Germline values: CDR1 SGHNT, CDR2 YYREEE (reference sequence). V lost 4 bases, J lost 8 bases, and 22 bases lay in between. The CDR3 DNA is TGTGCCAGCAGCCGGTCAGGACGGAAGCGATTCGATGAGCAGTTCTTC. It specifies CASSRSGRKRFDEQFF.

This chain uses TRBV27 with TRBJ1-1; TRBD1 matches 9 bases. The germline CDR1 and CDR2 sequences are MNHEY and SMNVEV (reference sequence). The junction had 8 bases not matched to a gene; V was cut back by 3 bases and J by 6 bases. This CDR3 has 15 residues. The CDR3 nucleotides read TGTGCCAGCAGTTTCTTACAGGGGGCAAACCCTGAAGCTTTCTTT. It is translated as CASSFLQGANPEAFF.

The table lists this clone with a count of one. The rearrangement uses TRBV28 and TRBJ2-5; a weak D match, TRBD1 (5 bases). The CDR3 loop spans 13 amino acids. The V and J ends lost 0 bases and 5 bases respectively, with 7 bases between them. CDR1 is MDHEN and CDR2 is SYDVKM in the germline V gene. CDR3 residues: CASSLWTEETQYF. The CDR3 DNA reads as TGTGCCAGCAGTTTATGGACAGAGGAGACCCAGTACTTC.

This clone has just a few counts. This chain links TRBV4-2 with TRBJ1-2; D is perhaps TRBD1 (5 bases). CDR1 and CDR2 (germline): LGHNA, YNFKEQ. V was clipped by 0 bases and J by 5 bases, with 16 bases between them. The CDR3 is 16 residues long. The CDR3: CASSQDRTRERYGYTF. The CDR3 DNA reads as TGTGCCAGCAGCCAAGATCGGACCAGGGAGAGGTATGGCTACACCTTC.

This chain links TRBV5-1 with TRBJ2-1; TRBD2 agrees at 7 bases. Per germline, CDR1 SGHRS and CDR2 YFSETQ. Germline trimming cut 4 bases from V and 0 bases from J; bases unmatched to any gene: 7. This CDR3 contains 16 residues. This CDR3 is CASSPSGDSSYNEQFF. The DNA of the CDR3 is TGCGCCAGCAGCCCTAGCGGTGATAGCTCCTACAATGAGCAGTTCTTC.

This clone is a singleton in its sample. The gene calls are TRBV25-1 and TRBJ2-2; D remains ambiguous. The V gene's germline CDR1 is MGHDK and CDR2 SYGVNS. Trimming shortened V by 2 bases and J by 6 bases, and 10 bases separated the two germline ends. The CDR3 loop spans 14 amino acids. The CDR3: CASSERGVPGELFF. CDR3 DNA: TGTGCCAGCAGTGAACGCGGAGTCCCCGGGGAGCTGTTTTTT.

Comment on this clone: Different DNA sequences within this sample yield the same CDR3. The chain couples TRBV23-1 to TRBJ2-7; D is ambiguous. TRBV23-1 counts as an open reading frame of uncertain function. The CDR3 runs 13 residues. Trimming left V 0 bases short and J 2 bases short, with 5 bases between. CDR3 protein: CASSQSRPYEQYF. In DNA, the CDR3 is TGCGCCAGCAGTCAATCGCGGCCCTACGAGCAGTACTTC.

In this sample, this clone turned up a few times. The chain uses TRBV7-8 and TRBJ2-1; D gene uncertain. This CDR3 comprises 15 residues. CDR1 and CDR2 from the germline V gene are SGHVS and FQNEAQ. V was pared by 5 bases and J by 2 bases, with 13 bases between. This CDR3 is CASSNQDRTYNEQFF. The CDR3 region has the DNA TGTGCCAGCAGCAACCAGGACCGTACCTACAATGAGCAGTTCTTC. The entire variable domain, with the rest obtained from reference TRBV7-8 and TRBJ2-1, is as follows: GAGVSQSPRYKVAKRGQDVALRCDPISGHVSLFWYQQALGQGPEFLTYFQNEAQLDKSGLPSDRFFAERPEGSVSTLKIQRTQQEDSAVYLCASSNQDRTYNEQFFGPGTRLTVL.

This clone was observed once. CDR3 bases: TGTGCCAGTGCGGGGGGACAGGGTAGCACAGATACGCAGTATTTT. Protein: CASAGGQGSTDTQYF. This chain joins TRBV27 and TRBJ2-3; the D gene is possibly TRBD1 (9 bases). CDR1 and CDR2 from the germline V gene are MNHEY and SMNVEV (reference sequence). This CDR3 comprises 15 residues. V shed 9 bases and J shed 0 bases, with 16 bases lying between them.

The CDR3 loop reads CASSLRPGPPTGELFF. The CDR3 DNA reads TGTGCCAGCAGTTTGCGTCCGGGGCCCCCCACCGGGGAGCTGTTTTTT. The chain combines TRBV6-5 with TRBJ2-2; D is perhaps TRBD1 or TRBD2 (5 bases each). This CDR3 is built from 16 residues. V was shortened by 4 bases and J by 4 bases, with 16 bases between the two germline ends. Germline CDR1 MNHEY, CDR2 SVGAGI.

The chain has TRBV28 and TRBJ2-7; 7 positions match TRBD2. J lost 2 bases, V lost 7 bases, and 5 bases had no gene match. The CDR3 extends over 13 amino acids. Germline values: CDR1 MDHEN, CDR2 SYDVKM. For the CDR3, the DNA is TGTGCCAGCACCGGGGGAGGGACCTACGAGCAGTACTTC. Protein: CASTGGGTYEQYF.

The chain recombines TRBV28 with TRBJ1-3, with a weak D call TRBD1 (5 bases). This CDR3 contains 15 residues. Germline lookup yields CDR1 MDHEN and CDR2 SYDVKM. V lost 4 bases and J 2 bases, leaving 12 bases between the germline ends. CDR3 residues: CASSSRGAPGNTIYF. DNA for the CDR3: TGTGCCAGCAGTTCAAGGGGCGCGCCTGGAAACACCATATATTTT.

The rearrangement uses TRBV6-8 and TRBJ2-7, with D perhaps assigned TRBD1 or TRBD2 (5 bases each). Germline assignment: CDR1 MNHGY and CDR2 SAAAGT. V lost 8 bases and J lost 4, with 24 bases in between. The CDR3 sequence is 16 residues long. The CDR3 sequence is CASPRGATQPYYEQYF. DNA of the CDR3: TGTGCCAGCCCAAGGGGAGCGACTCAACCGTATTACGAGCAGTACTTC.

The V call is TRBV29-1, the J call TRBJ2-5, with D possibly matching TRBD1 (6 bases). The germline gives CDR1 SQVTM, CDR2 ANQGSEA. V was trimmed by 7 bases and J by 1 base, leaving 10 bases between them. CDR3 size: 12 residues. The CDR3 nucleotides are TGCAGCGCACAGGGTCCCCAAGAGACCCAGTACTTC. Encoded protein: CSAQGPQETQYF. Full variable domain (missing parts from reference TRBV29-1 and TRBJ2-5): SAVISQKPSRDICQRGTSLTIQCQVDSQVTMMFWYRQQPGQSLTLIATANQGSEATYESGFVIDKFPISRPNLTFSTLTVSNMSPEDSSIYLCSAQGPQETQYFGPGTRLLVL.

V gene TRBV14 combines with J gene TRBJ2-7; the match to TRBD1 covers 8 bases. The CDR3 consists of 15 residues. The germline CDR1 and CDR2 sequences are SGHDN and FVKESK. V shed 4 bases and J 3 bases; nucleotides not matched to a gene: 8. The DNA for the CDR3 is TGTGCCAGCAGCCCCGGGCGGACAGGGCTCTACGAGCAGTACTTC. Translating gives CASSPGRTGLYEQYF.